Sequencing of this TCR beta chain was carried out in a study of blood T cell repertoires in COVID-19. Turning to the study itself: COVID-19 samples, acute and convalescent, were from the United States, Italy and Spain. PBMCs, B-cell-depleted T cells, or T cells provided the cDNA or gDNA that made up the material.

Germline-derived CDR1 and CDR2 are SGHAT and FQNNGV. There are 15 residues in the CDR3. Trimming removed 3 bases from V and 1 base from J, with 12 bases in between. Per the original methods: Researchers report that nucleated cell counts were estimated from reference gene primer amplification. Clones were read by immunoSEQ multiplex PCR, and TCRdb kept only the in-frame ones, dropping some. V and J calls and clone size are those listed in that table; D and trimming were worked out from the DNA. The sample yields fewer than 200,000 clones, roughly 84% seen once. The rearrangement uses TRBV11-2 and TRBJ1-1, with a weak D call TRBD1 (6 bases). The receptor was isolated from a man aged 35 to 55 with acute or convalescent COVID-19. Sequenced sample: peripheral blood. CDR3 coding DNA: TGTGCCAGCAGCTTCGGGGGGCCGAGGAACACTGAAGCTTTCTTT. Its protein is CASSFGGPRNTEAFF.